The clone carrying this T cell receptor beta chain was observed once. Original processing notes: Amplifying reference gene primers gave estimates of nucleated cell counts. Sequencing was performed with immunoSEQ multiplex PCR; in TCRdb, only in-frame clones are kept and a portion is missing. That table is the source of V, J and clone size, and D and trimming were worked out from the DNA. The sample contains 93,000 or so clones, nearly 85% of which appear only once. The data are from a study of blood T cell repertoires in COVID-19. Study background: COVID-19 samples, acute and convalescent, were from the United States, Italy and Spain. PBMCs, B-cell-depleted T cells, or T cells were the source of the cDNA or gDNA that made up the material.

V lost 1 base, J lost 8 bases, and 8 bases lay in between. This CDR3 comprises 12 residues. CDR1 and CDR2 from the germline V gene are PRHDT and FYEKMQ (reference sequence). Sequencing input: peripheral blood. This chain links TRBV13 with TRBJ1-2, with D unclear. This receptor was taken from a human donor in a cohort sampled during active or convalescent COVID-19. The CDR3 nucleotides are TGTGCCAGCAGCTTAGCCGAGGGAGGCTACACCTTC. Amino acids: CASSLAEGGYTF.